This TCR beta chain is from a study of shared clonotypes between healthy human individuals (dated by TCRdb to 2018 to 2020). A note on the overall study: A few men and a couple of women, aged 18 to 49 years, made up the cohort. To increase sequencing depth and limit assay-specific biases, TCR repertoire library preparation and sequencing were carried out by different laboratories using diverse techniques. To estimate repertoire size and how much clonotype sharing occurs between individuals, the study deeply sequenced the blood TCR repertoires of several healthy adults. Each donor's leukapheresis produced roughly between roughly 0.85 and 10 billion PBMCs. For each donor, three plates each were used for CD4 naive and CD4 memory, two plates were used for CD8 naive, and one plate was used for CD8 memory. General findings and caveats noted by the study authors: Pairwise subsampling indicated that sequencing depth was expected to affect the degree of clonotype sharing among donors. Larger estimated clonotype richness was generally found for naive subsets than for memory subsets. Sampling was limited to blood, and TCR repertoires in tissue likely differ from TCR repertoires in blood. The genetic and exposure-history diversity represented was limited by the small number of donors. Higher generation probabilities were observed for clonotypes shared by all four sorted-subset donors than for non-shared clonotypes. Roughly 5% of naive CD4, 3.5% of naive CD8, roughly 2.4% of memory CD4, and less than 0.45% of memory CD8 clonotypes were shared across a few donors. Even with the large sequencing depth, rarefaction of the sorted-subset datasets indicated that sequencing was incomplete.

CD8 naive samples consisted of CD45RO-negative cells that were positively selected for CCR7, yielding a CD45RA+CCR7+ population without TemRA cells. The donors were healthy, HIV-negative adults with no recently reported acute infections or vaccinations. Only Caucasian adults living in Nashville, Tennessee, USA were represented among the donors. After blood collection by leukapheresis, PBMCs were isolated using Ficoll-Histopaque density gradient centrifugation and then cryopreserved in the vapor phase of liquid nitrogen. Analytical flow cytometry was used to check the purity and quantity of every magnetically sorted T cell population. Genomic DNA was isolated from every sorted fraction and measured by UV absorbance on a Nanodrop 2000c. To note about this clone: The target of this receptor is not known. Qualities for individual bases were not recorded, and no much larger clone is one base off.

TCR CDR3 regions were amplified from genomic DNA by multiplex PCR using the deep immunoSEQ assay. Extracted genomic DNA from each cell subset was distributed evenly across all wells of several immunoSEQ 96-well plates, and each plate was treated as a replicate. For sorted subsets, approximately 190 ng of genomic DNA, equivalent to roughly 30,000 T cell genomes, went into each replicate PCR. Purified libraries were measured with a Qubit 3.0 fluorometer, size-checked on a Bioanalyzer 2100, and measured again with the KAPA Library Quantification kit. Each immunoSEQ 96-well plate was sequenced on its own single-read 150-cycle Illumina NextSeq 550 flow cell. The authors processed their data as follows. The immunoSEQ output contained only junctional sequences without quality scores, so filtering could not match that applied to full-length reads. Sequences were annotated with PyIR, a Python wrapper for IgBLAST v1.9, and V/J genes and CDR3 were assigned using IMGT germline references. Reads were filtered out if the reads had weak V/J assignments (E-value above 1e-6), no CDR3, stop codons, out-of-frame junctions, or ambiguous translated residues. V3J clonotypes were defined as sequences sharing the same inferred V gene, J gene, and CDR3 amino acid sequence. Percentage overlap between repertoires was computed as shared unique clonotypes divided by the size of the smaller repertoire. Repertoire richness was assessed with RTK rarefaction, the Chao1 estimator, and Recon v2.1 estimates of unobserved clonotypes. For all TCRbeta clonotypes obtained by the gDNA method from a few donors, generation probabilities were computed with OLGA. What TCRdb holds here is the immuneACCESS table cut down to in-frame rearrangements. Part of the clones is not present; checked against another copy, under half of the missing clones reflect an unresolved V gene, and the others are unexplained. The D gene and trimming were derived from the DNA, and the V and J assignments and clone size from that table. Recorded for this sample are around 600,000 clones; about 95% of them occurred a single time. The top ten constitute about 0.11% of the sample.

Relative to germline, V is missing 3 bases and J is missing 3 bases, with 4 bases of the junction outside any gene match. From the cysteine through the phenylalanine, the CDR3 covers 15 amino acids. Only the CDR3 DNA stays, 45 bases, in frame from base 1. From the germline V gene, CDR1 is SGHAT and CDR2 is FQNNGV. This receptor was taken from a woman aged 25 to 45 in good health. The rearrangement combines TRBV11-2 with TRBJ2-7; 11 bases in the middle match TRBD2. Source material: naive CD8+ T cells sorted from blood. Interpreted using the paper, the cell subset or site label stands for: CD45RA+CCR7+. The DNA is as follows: TGTGCCAGCAGCTTCCTAGCGGGAGGTCACTACGAGCAGTACTTC. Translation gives CASSFLAGGHYEQYF.